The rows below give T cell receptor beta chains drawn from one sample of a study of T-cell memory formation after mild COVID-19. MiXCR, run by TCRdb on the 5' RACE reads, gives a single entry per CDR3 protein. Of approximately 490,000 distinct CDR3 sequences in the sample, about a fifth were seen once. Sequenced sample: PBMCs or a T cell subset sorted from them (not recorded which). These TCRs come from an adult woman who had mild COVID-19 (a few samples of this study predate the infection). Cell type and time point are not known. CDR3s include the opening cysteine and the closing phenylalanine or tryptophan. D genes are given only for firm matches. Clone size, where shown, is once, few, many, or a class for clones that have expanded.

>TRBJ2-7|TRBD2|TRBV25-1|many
CASTQRDSYEQYF
TGTGCCAGCACACAGCGGGACTCCTACGAGCAGTACTTC
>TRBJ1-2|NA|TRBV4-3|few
CASSQSVGDYGYTF
TGCGCCAGCAGCCAGTCGGTGGGAGACTATGGCTACACCTTC
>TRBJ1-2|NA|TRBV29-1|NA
CSVEDRGYGYTF
TGCAGCGTTGAAGATCGAGGCTATGGCTACACCTTC
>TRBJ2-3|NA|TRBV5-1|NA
CASSLDRATGDTQYF
TGCGCCAGCAGCTTGGACAGGGCGACAGGAGATACGCAGTATTTT
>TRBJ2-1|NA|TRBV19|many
CASSSGNEQFF
TGTGCCAGCAGTAGCGGTAATGAGCAGTTCTTC
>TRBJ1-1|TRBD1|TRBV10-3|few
CAINDRAGDTEAFF
TGTGCCATCAACGACAGGGCCGGGGACACTGAAGCTTTCTTT
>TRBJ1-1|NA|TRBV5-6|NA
CASTITGVNTEAFF
TGTGCCAGCACCATTACGGGGGTGAACACTGAAGCTTTCTTT
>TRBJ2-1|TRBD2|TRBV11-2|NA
CASNVGPSGEQFF
TGTGCCAGCAACGTCGGGCCTAGCGGTGAGCAGTTCTTC
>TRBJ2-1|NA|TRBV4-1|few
CASGHAGASYNEQFF
TGCGCCAGCGGACACGCGGGCGCTTCCTACAATGAGCAGTTCTTC
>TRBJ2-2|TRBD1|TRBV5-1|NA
CASSRSDRVRSGELFF
TGCGCCAGCAGCCGCTCCGACAGGGTGCGATCCGGGGAGCTGTTTTTT
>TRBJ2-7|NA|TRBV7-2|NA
CASSPSRDGSYEQYF
TGTGCCAGCAGCCCTTCCCGGGACGGGTCCTACGAGCAGTACTTC
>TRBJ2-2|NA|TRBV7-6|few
CASSLAGGETGELFF
TGTGCCAGCAGCTTAGCGGGAGGAGAGACCGGGGAGCTGTTTTTT
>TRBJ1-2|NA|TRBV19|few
CASSLTSPGPARGYGYTF
TGTGCCAGTAGTCTAACCTCCCCCGGGCCCGCAAGGGGCTATGGCTACACCTTC
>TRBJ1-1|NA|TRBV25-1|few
CASSDLGGGNTEAFF
TGTGCCAGCAGTGATCTTGGGGGGGGGAACACTGAAGCTTTCTTT
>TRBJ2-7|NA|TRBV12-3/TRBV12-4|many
CASSLAGAHYEQYF
TGTGCCAGCAGTTTAGCCGGGGCCCACTACGAGCAGTACTTC
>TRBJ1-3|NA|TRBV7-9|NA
CASNQAVSGNTIYF
TGTGCCAGCAACCAGGCAGTGTCTGGAAACACCATATATTTT
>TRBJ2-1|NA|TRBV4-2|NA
CASSHPGEYNEQFF
TGTGCCAGCAGCCACCCTGGGGAGTACAATGAGCAGTTCTTC
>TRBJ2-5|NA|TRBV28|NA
CASTQGGAGRKAETQYF
TGTGCCAGCACTCAGGGGGGGGCAGGGAGAAAGGCGGAGACCCAGTACTTC
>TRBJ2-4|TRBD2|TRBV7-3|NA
CASSLAPGGGAQNIQYF
TGTGCCAGCAGCTTAGCGCCCGGCGGGGGGGCCCAAAACATTCAGTACTTC
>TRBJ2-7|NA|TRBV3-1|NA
CASSHQGMHEQYF
TGTGCCAGCAGCCACCAGGGGATGCACGAGCAGTACTTC
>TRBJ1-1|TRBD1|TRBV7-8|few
CASSGSGTGLMNTEAFF
TGTGCCAGCAGCGGGAGCGGGACAGGGTTAATGAACACTGAAGCTTTCTTT
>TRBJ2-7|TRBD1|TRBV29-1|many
CSVGQDSYEQYF
TGCAGCGTCGGACAGGACTCCTACGAGCAGTACTTC
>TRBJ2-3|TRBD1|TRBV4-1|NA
CASSHRDRGSDTQYF
TGCGCCAGCAGCCACCGGGACAGGGGTTCAGATACGCAGTATTTT
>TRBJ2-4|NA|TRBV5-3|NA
CARSFTPRWDVRLCHIQYF
TGTGCCAGAAGCTTTACACCCCGATGGGACGTGAGGTTATGTCACATTCAGTACTTC
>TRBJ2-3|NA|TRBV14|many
CASSPPWGEITDTQYF
TGTGCCAGCAGCCCCCCCTGGGGCGAAATCACAGATACGCAGTATTTT
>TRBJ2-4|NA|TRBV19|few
CASSIGDIQYF
TGTGCCAGTAGTATAGGGGACATTCAGTACTTC
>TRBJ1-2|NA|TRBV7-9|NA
CASSTGRRGYTF
TGTGCCAGCAGCACAGGGCGAAGAGGCTACACCTTC
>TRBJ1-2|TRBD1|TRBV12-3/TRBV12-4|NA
CASSQRGTANYGYTF
TGTGCCAGCAGCCAAAGGGGGACAGCTAACTATGGCTACACCTTC
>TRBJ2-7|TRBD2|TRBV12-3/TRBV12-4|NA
CASSATQGLGHSYEQYF
TGTGCCAGCAGTGCCACGCAGGGACTAGGTCACTCCTACGAGCAGTACTTC
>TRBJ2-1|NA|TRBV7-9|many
CASSLHDRTYNEQFF
TGTGCCAGCAGCTTACACGACCGGACTTACAATGAGCAGTTCTTC
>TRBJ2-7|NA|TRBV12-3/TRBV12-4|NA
CASSATTRLDEQYF
TGTGCCAGCAGTGCAACGACACGCCTTGACGAGCAGTACTTC
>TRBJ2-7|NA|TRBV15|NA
CATSGLRGRYEQYF
TGTGCCACCAGCGGCCTTCGCGGAAGGTACGAGCAGTACTTC
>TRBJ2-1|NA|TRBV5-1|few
CASSLGQSVNEQFF
TGCGCCAGCAGCTTGGGACAGAGCGTTAATGAGCAGTTCTTC
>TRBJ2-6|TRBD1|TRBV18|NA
CASSPYGTASSGANVLTF
TGTGCCAGCTCACCCTACGGGACAGCCAGCTCTGGGGCCAACGTCCTGACTTTC
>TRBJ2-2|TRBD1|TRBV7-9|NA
CASSPTTGAASTGELFF
TGTGCCAGCAGCCCTACGACAGGGGCGGCGAGCACCGGGGAGCTGTTTTTT
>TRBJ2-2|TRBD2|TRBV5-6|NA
CASSLSVAGDTGELFF
TGTGCCAGCAGCTTGTCGGTAGCGGGAGACACCGGGGAGCTGTTTTTT
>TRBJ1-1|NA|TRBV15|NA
CATSNPRQANTEAFF
TGTGCCACCAGCAACCCCAGACAGGCGAACACTGAAGCTTTCTTT
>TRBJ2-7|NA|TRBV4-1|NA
CVSSQVIRDPHLYEQYF
TGCGTCAGCAGCCAAGTAATCAGGGACCCCCACCTCTACGAGCAGTACTTC
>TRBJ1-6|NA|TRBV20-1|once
CSARGGTSSSPLHF
TGCAGTGCTAGGGGGGGGACAAGCTCTTCACCCCTCCACTTT
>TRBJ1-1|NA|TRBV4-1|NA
CASSQVEGRTEAFF
TGCGCCAGCAGCCAAGTGGAGGGGAGGACTGAAGCTTTCTTT
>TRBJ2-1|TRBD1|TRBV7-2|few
CASRHRQGAGNEQFF
TGTGCCAGCAGACACAGACAGGGGGCGGGCAATGAGCAGTTCTTC
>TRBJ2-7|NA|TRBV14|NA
CASSQETRRHEQYF
TGTGCCAGCAGCCAAGAGACGCGGCGCCATGAGCAGTACTTC
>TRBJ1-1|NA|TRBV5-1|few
CASSLAGSGHTEAFF
TGCGCCAGCAGCTTGGCCGGTTCTGGCCACACTGAAGCTTTCTTT
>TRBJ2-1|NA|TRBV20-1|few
CSANSGGGAYNEQFF
TGCAGTGCTAATTCCGGAGGGGGCGCCTACAATGAGCAGTTCTTC
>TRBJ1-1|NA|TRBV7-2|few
CASSQMMGLTEAFF
TGTGCCAGCAGCCAAATGATGGGGCTCACTGAAGCTTTCTTT
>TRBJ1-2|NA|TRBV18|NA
CASSPPAGRVSGYTF
TGTGCCAGCTCACCCCCAGCAGGGAGGGTATCTGGCTACACCTTC
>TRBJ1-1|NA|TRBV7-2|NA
CASSQVGGRLSEAFF
TGTGCCAGCAGCCAAGTTGGGGGGCGCTTATCTGAAGCTTTCTTT
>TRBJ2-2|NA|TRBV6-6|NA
CASSYSSFGELFF
TGTGCCAGCAGTTACAGTAGTTTCGGGGAGCTGTTTTTT
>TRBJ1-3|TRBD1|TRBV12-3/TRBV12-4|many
CATQGGPGNTIYF
TGTGCCACCCAGGGGGGGCCTGGAAACACCATATATTTT
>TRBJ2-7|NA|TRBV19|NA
CASSPPAAPYEQYF
TGTGCCAGTAGTCCTCCGGCGGCCCCTTACGAGCAGTACTTC
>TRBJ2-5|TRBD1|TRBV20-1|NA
CSAGEWQGARETQYF
TGCAGTGCGGGGGAGTGGCAGGGGGCAAGAGAGACCCAGTACTTC
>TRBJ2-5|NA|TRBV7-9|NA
CASSPAGAGKVRETQYF
TGTGCCAGCAGCCCTGCGGGGGCGGGGAAAGTGAGGGAGACCCAGTACTTC
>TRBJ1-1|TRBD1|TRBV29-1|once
CSGQSNTEAFF
TGCTCGGGACAGTCGAACACTGAAGCTTTCTTT
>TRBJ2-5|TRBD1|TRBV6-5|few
CASKRTGVTGETQYF
TGTGCCAGCAAAAGGACAGGAGTTACCGGTGAGACCCAGTACTTC
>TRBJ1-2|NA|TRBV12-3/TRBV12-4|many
CASSSGAYGYTF
TGTGCCAGCAGTTCCGGGGCCTATGGCTACACCTTC
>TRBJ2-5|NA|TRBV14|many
CASSQRRGVRETQYF
TGTGCCAGCAGCCAACGGCGTGGGGTCCGAGAGACCCAGTACTTC
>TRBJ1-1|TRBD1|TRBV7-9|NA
CASSLTGEGAEAFF
TGTGCCAGCAGCTTGACAGGGGAAGGAGCTGAAGCTTTCTTT